The present TCR beta chain was sequenced within a study of blood T cell repertoires in COVID-19. This CDR3 contains 13 residues. Trimming left V 12 bases short and J 1 base short, with 15 bases between. CDR1 and CDR2 (germline): KGHDR, SFDVKD. Per the original methods: Using reference gene primer amplification, nucleated cell counts were estimated. Generated by immunoSEQ multiplex PCR, the TCRdb table keeps only in-frame clones and is missing some. V, J and clone size were drawn from that table, and D and trimming were deduced from the DNA. The table shows roughly 130,000 clones, with just under 85% occurring only once.

The chain carries TRBV24-1 and TRBJ2-7; D might be TRBD1 (6 bases). This clonotype was sampled from a woman between 45 and 60 years old with acute or convalescent COVID-19. The sequenced sample consisted of peripheral blood. CDR3 sequence: CAAYRVLSYEQYF. The CDR3, as DNA: TGTGCCGCATACAGGGTGTTATCCTACGAGCAGTACTTC.